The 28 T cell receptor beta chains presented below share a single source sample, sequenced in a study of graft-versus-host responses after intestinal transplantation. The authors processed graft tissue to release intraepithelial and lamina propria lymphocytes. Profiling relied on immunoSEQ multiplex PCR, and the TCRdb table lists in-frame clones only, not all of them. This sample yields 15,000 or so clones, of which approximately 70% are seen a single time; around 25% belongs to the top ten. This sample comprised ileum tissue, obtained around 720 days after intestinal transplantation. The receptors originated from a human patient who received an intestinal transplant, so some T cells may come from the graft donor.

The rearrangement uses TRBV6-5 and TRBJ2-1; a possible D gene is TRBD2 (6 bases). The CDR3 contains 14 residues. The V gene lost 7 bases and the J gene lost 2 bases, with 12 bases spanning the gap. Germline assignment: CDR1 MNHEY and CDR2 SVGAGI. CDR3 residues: CASKEGTPYNEQFF. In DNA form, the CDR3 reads TGTGCCAGCAAGGAGGGAACCCCCTACAATGAGCAGTTCTTC.

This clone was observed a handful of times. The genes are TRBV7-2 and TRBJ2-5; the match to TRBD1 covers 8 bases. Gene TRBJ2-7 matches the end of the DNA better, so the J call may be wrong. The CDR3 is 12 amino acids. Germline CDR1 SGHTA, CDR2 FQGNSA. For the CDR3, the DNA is TGTGCCAGCAGCTTGACAGGGGCCGAGCAGTACTTC. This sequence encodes CASSLTGAEQYF.

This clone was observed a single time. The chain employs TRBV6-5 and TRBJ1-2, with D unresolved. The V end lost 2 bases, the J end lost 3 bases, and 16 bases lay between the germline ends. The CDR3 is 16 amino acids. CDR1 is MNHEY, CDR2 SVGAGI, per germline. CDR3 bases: TGTGCCAGCAGTTACGCACCCCGCCCAGTGGACTATGGCTACACCTTC. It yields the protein CASSYAPRPVDYGYTF.

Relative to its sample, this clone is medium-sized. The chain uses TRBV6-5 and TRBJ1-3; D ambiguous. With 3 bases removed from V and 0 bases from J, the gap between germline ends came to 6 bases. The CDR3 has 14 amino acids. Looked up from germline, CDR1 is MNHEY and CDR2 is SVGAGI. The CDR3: CASSYRHSGNTIYF. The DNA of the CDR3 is TGTGCCAGCAGTTATAGGCACTCTGGAAACACCATATATTTT.

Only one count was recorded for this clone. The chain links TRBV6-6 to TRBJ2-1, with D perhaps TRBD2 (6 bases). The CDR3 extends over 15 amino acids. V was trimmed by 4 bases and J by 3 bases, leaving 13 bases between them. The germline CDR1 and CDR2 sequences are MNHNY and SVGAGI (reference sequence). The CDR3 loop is CASSSWTKNYNEQFF. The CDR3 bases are TGTGCCAGCAGTTCTTGGACTAAAAACTACAATGAGCAGTTCTTC.

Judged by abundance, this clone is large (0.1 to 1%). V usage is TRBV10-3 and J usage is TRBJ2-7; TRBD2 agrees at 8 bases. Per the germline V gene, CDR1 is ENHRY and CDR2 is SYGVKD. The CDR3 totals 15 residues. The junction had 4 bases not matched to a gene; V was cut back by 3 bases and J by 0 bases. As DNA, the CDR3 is TGTGCCATCAGTGAAGATCTAGCGGGCTCCTACGAGCAGTACTTC. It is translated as CAISEDLAGSYEQYF.

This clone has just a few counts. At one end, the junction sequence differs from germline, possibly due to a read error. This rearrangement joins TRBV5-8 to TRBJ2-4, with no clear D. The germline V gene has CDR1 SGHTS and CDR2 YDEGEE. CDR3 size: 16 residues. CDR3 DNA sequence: TGCGCCAGCAGCCAAGATCCTGAAGGGGCCAAAAACATTCAGTACTTC. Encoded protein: CASSQDPEGAKNIQYF.

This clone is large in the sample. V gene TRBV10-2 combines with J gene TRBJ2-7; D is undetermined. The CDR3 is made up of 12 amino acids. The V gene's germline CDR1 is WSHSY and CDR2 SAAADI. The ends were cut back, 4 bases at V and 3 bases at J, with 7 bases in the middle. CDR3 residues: CASSANNYEQYF. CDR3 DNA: TGCGCCAGCAGTGCGAATAACTACGAGCAGTACTTC.

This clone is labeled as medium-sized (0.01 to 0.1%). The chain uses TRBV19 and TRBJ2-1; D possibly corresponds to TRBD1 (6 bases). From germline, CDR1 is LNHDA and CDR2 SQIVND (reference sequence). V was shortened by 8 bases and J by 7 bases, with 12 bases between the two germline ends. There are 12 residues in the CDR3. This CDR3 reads CASQQGGNEQFF. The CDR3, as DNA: TGTGCCAGTCAACAGGGTGGGAATGAGCAGTTCTTC. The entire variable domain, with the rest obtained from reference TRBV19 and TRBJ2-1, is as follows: DGGITQSPKYLFRKEGQNVTLSCEQNLNHDAMYWYRQDPGQGLRLIYYSQIVNDFQKGDIAEGYSVSREKKESFPLTVTSAQKNPTAFYLCASQQGGNEQFFGPGTRLTVL.

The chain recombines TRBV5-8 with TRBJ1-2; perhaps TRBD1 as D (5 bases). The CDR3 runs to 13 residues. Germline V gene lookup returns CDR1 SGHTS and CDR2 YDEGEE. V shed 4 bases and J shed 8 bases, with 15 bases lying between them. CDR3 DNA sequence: TGTGCCAGCAGCGCACCCAGGGTAAACGGCTACACCTTC. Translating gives CASSAPRVNGYTF.

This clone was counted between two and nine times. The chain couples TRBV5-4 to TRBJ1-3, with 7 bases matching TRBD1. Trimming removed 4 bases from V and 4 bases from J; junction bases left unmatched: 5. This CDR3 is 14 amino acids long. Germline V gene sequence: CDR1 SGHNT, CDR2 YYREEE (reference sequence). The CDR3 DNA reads TGTGCCAGCAGCACTAGGGGGCTCGGAAACACCATATATTTT. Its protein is CASSTRGLGNTIYF.

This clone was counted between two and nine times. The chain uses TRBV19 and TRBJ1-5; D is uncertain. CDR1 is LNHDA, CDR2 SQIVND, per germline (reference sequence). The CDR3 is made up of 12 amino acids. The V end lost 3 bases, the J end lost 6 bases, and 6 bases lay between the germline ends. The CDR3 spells CASSILSQPQHF. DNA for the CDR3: TGTGCCAGTAGTATCTTGAGTCAGCCCCAGCATTTT. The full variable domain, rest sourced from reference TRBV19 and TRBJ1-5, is DGGITQSPKYLFRKEGQNVTLSCEQNLNHDAMYWYRQDPGQGLRLIYYSQIVNDFQKGDIAEGYSVSREKKESFPLTVTSAQKNPTAFYLCASSILSQPQHFGDGTRLSIL.

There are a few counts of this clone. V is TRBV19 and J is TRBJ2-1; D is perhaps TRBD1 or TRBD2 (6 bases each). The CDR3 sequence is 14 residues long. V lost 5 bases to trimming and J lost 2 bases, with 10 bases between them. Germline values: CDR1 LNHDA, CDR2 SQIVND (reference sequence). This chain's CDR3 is CASSLRGPYNEQFF. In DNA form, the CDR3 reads TGTGCCAGTAGTCTCCGGGGGCCCTACAATGAGCAGTTCTTC.

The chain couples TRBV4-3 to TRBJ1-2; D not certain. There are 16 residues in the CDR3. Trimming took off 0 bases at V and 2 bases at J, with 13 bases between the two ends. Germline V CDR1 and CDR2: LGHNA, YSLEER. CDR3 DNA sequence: TGCGCCAGCAGCCAAGAGGATATCCAGGCCAACTATGGCTACACCTTC. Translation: CASSQEDIQANYGYTF.

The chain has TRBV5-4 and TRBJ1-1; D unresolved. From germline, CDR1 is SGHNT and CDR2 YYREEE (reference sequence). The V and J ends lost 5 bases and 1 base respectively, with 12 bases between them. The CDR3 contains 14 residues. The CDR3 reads CASRTAGSNTEAFF. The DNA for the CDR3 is TGTGCCAGCAGAACCGCGGGGTCGAACACTGAAGCTTTCTTT.

The CDR3 coding sequence is TGTGCCAGCAGTTACTCGGGACAGGGTTACGAGCAGTACTTC. As protein: CASSYSGQGYEQYF. J is TRBJ2-7 and V is TRBV6-5, with 9 bases identical to TRBD1. Trimming at V came to 0 bases and at J to 4 bases, leaving 1 base not matched to a gene. From germline, CDR1 is MNHEY and CDR2 SVGAGI. CDR3 length: 14 amino acids.

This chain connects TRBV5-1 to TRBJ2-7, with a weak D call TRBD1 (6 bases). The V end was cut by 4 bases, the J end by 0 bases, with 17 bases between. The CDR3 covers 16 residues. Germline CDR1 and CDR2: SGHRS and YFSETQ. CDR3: CASSPHPGTSSYEQYF. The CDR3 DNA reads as TGCGCCAGCAGCCCCCATCCCGGGACAAGCTCCTACGAGCAGTACTTC. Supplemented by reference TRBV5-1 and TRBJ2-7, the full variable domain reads KAGVTQTPRYLIKTRGQQVTLSCSPISGHRSVSWYQQTPGQGLQFLFEYFSETQRNKGNFPGRFSGRQFSNSRSEMNVSTLELGDSALYLCASSPHPGTSSYEQYFGPGTRLTVT.

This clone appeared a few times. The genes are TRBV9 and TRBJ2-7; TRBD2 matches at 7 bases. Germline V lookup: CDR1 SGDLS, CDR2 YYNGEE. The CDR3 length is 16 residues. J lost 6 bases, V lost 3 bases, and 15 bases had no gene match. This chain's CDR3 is CASSADISSGKLEQYF. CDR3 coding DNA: TGTGCCAGCAGCGCCGACATTTCAAGCGGGAAGCTCGAGCAGTACTTC.

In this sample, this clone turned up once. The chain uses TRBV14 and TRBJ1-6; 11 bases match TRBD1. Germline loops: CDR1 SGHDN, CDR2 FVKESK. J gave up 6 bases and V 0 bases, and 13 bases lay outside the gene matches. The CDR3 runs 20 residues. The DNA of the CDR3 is TGTGCCAGCAGCCAAGACCGGACAGGGGGCTACGGATATCGTAATTCACCCCTCCACTTT. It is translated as CASSQDRTGGYGYRNSPLHF.

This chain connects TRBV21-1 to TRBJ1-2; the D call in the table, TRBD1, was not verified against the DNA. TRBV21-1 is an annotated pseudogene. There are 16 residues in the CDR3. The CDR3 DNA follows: TGTGCCAGCACCAAGAAGCCCACAGGGGCTGACTATGGCTACACCTTC. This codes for CASTKKPTGADYGYTF.

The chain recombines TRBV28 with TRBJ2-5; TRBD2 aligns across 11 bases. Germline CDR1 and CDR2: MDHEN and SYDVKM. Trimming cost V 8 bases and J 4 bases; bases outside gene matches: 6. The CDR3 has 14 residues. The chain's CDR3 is CASERLAGTETQYF. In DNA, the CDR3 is TGTGCCAGCGAGAGACTAGCGGGAACAGAGACCCAGTACTTC.

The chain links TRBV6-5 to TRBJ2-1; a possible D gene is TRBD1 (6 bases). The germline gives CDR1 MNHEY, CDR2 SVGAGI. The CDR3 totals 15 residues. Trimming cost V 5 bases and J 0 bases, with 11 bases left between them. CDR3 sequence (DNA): TGTGCCAGCAGTCCCGGGACAAACTCCTACAATGAGCAGTTCTTC. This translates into CASSPGTNSYNEQFF.

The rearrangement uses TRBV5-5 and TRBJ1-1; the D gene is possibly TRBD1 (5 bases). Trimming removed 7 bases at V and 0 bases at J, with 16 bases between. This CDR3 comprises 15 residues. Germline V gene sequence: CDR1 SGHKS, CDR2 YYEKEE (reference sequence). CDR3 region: CASRPDRGMNTEAFF. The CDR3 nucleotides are TGTGCCAGCCGACCCGACCGGGGGATGAACACTGAAGCTTTCTTT.

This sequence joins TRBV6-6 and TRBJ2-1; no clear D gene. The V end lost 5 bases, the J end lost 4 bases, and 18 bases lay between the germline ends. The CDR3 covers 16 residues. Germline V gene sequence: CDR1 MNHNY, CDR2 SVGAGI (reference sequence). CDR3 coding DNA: TGTGCCAGCAGTCCGGACGGTTCCCTCACGTACAATGAGCAGTTCTTC. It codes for CASSPDGSLTYNEQFF.

CDR3 loop: CASSSGNYGYTF. The CDR3 coding sequence is TGTGCCAGCAGCTCAGGGAACTATGGCTACACCTTC. This chain uses TRBV5-8 with TRBJ1-2; tentative D call: TRBD1 (5 bases). V was shortened by 3 bases and J by 2 bases, with 5 bases between the two germline ends. The CDR3 is 12 residues long. The V gene's germline CDR1 is SGHTS and CDR2 YDEGEE.

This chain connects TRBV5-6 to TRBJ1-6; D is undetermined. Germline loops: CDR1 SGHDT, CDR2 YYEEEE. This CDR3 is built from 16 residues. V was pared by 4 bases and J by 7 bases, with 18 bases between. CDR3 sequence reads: CASSPTCRIGNSPLHF. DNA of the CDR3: TGTGCCAGCAGCCCTACTTGCCGGATCGGAAATTCACCCCTCCACTTT.

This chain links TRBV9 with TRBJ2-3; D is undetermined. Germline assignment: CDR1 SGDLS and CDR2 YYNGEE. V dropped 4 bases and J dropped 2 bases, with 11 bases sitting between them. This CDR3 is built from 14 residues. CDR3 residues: CASSQDAYTDTQYF. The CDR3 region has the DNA TGTGCCAGCAGCCAGGACGCCTACACAGATACGCAGTATTTT.

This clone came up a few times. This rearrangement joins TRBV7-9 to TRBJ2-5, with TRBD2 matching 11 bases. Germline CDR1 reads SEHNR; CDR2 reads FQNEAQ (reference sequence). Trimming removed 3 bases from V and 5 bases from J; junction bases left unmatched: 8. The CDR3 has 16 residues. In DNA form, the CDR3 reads TGTGCCAGCAGCTTCGCGGCTAGCGGGGGGTTGGAGACCCAGTACTTC. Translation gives CASSFAASGGLETQYF.